This T cell receptor (beta chain) was identified during a study of T cell changes during pregnancy in multiple sclerosis (dated by TCRdb to between 2018 and 2021). Library preparation employed the immunoSEQ multiplex PCR assay. Drawn from immuneACCESS, this table holds only the in-frame rearrangements with V and J called that TCRdb kept. Clones are partly lost; checked studies trace under half to an unresolved V gene and leave the rest unexplained. The table for this sample lists 60,000 to 75,000 clones; roughly 91% of them were counted only once. Together, the top ten hold more than 1.2% of the sample. Here the sequenced sample was peripheral blood, taken in the third trimester of pregnancy. The receptors were gathered from a female donor with multiple sclerosis, enrolled in a pregnancy study.

This chain links TRBV4-3 with TRBJ2-6; perhaps TRBD2 as D (5 bases). Germline assignment: CDR1 LGHNA and CDR2 YSLEER. With 0 bases removed from V and 0 bases from J, the gap between germline ends came to 6 bases. The CDR3 consists of 16 residues. CDR3: CASSQDAGSGANVLTF. For the CDR3, the DNA is TGCGCCAGCAGCCAAGATGCGGGCTCTGGGGCCAACGTCCTGACTTTC.